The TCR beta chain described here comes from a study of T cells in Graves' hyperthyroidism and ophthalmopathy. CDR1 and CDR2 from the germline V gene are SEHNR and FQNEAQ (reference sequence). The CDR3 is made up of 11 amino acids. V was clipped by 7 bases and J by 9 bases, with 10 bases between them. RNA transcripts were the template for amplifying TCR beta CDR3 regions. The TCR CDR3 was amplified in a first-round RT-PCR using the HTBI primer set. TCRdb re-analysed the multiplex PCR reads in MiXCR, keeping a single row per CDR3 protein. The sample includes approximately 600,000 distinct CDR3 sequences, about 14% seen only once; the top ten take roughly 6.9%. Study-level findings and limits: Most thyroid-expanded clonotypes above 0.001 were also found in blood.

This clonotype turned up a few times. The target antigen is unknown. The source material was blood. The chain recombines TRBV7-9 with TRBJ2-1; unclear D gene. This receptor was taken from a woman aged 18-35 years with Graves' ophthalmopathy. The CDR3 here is CASIRVAEQFF. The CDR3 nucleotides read TGTGCCAGCATCCGAGTGGCTGAGCAGTTCTTC.